The rows below give T cell receptor beta chains drawn from one sample of a study of CD8 T cells in Susac syndrome. A single record per CDR3 protein comes from TCRdb applying MiXCR to the immunoSEQ multiplex PCR reads. The sample yields 400,000 to 550,000 distinct CDR3 sequences, around 85% seen once. Specimen: CD8+ T cells from PBMCs. These TCRs come from a human donor with multiple sclerosis. Each CDR3 is given with its conserved first and last residue. The D gene is left open where the match is weak. Size is omitted from some rows. Given values are once, few, many or a class for expanded clones.

TRBV27	.	TRBJ2-2	TRBD2	CASTVWGGNTGELFF	TGTGCCAGCACGGTATGGGGGGGGAACACCGGGGAGCTGTTTTTT
TRBV7-9	.	TRBJ2-3	.	CASSHSPNFGDTQYF	TGTGCCAGCAGCCATTCGCCCAATTTTGGCGATACGCAGTATTTT
TRBV4-1	.	TRBJ2-7	TRBD1	CASSQEQGTESYEQYF	TGCGCCAGCAGCCAAGAACAGGGGACAGAGTCCTACGAGCAGTACTTC
TRBV14	.	TRBJ1-1	.	CASSQDPRGNTEAFF	TGTGCCAGCAGCCAAGATCCTCGGGGGAACACTGAAGCTTTCTTT
TRBV29-1	.	TRBJ2-1	.	CSVHTGTLAYNEQFF	TGCAGCGTCCACACCGGGACTCTAGCCTACAATGAGCAGTTCTTC
TRBV6-5	.	TRBJ2-7	.	CASSGARGPSYEQYF	TGTGCCAGCAGTGGTGCGAGAGGGCCATCCTACGAGCAGTACTTC
TRBV30	.	TRBJ1-4	TRBD1	CAWGTGTGAEKLFF	TGTGCCTGGGGGACCGGGACAGGGGCTGAAAAACTGTTTTTT
TRBV28	.	TRBJ1-5	.	CASSLHSLNQPQHF	TGTGCCAGCAGTTTACACAGCTTGAATCAGCCCCAGCATTTT
TRBV4-1	once	TRBJ2-1	.	CASSPLSDEQFF	TGCGCCAGCAGCCCATTATCCGATGAGCAGTTCTTC
TRBV10-3	.	TRBJ2-2	TRBD2	CATSDRLAGDHGELFF	TGTGCCACCAGTGACCGACTAGCGGGGGATCACGGGGAGCTGTTTTTT
TRBV7-9	once	TRBJ1-2	.	CASSLEGSGDYGYTF	TGTGCCAGCAGCTTAGAAGGGAGTGGCGACTATGGCTACACCTTC
TRBV5-1	.	TRBJ2-1	TRBD1	CASSRRGQEYNEQFF	TGCGCCAGCAGCAGACGGGGACAGGAATACAATGAGCAGTTCTTC
TRBV27	.	TRBJ1-3	TRBD1	CASSDRGVGNTIYF	TGTGCCAGCAGTGACAGGGGAGTAGGAAACACCATATATTTT
TRBV12-3/TRBV12-4	.	TRBJ1-6	TRBD1	CASSFHLPDRPLGSYNSPLHF	TGTGCCAGCAGTTTCCATCTTCCGGACAGGCCCCTTGGCTCCTATAATTCACCCCTCCACTTT
TRBV28	.	TRBJ2-5	TRBD2	CASSGFIIAGQETQYF	TGTGCCAGCAGTGGGTTCATCATAGCGGGCCAAGAGACCCAGTACTTC
TRBV7-6	.	TRBJ2-3	TRBD1	CASSLGTGVDTQYF	TGTGCCAGCAGCTTGGGGACAGGGGTAGATACGCAGTATTTT
TRBV5-4	once	TRBJ1-2	.	CASSFDGNYGYTF	TGTGCCAGCAGCTTCGACGGAAACTATGGCTACACCTTC
TRBV3-1	.	TRBJ1-2	.	CASSQEKEAGVYYGYTF	TGTGCCAGCAGCCAAGAAAAGGAGGCGGGGGTTTACTATGGCTACACCTTC
TRBV4-1	.	TRBJ2-3	TRBD1	CASSPGGDDTQYF	TGCGCCAGCAGCCCAGGGGGAGATGATACGCAGTATTTT
TRBV5-6	.	TRBJ1-2	.	CASSPRGLGLYGYTF	TGTGCCAGCAGCCCGCGGGGACTGGGACTCTATGGCTACACCTTC
TRBV5-6	.	TRBJ2-5	TRBD1	CASSSGTGEQGETQYF	TGTGCCAGCAGCTCCGGGACAGGGGAACAAGGAGAGACCCAGTACTTC
TRBV3-1	.	TRBJ1-4	.	CASSQGLGGANEKLFF	TGTGCCAGCAGCCAAGGATTGGGGGGGGCGAATGAAAAACTGTTTTTT
TRBV5-1	few	TRBJ2-3	TRBD2	CASSSGLAPTDTQYF	TGCGCCAGCAGCTCGGGACTAGCCCCCACAGATACGCAGTATTTT
TRBV7-2	.	TRBJ2-2	TRBD2	CASSPSLGLAANTGELFF	TGTGCCAGCAGCCCCAGTTTGGGGCTAGCGGCGAACACCGGGGAGCTGTTTTTT
TRBV27	.	TRBJ1-1	.	CASSWTANTEAFF	TGTGCCAGTAGTTGGACGGCGAACACTGAAGCTTTCTTT
TRBV6-5	.	TRBJ2-5	.	CASSSYPRSQETQYF	TGTGCCAGCAGTTCATACCCCCGAAGTCAAGAGACCCAGTACTTC
TRBV7-9	few	TRBJ2-7	TRBD2	CASSPPGLAGFSEQYF	TGTGCCAGCAGTCCGCCTGGGCTAGCGGGATTCTCCGAGCAGTACTTC
TRBV30	.	TRBJ2-7	.	CAWSRGILDEQYF	TGTGCCTGGAGTAGAGGGATTCTGGACGAGCAGTACTTC
TRBV29-1	.	TRBJ2-3	.	CGGQGGDTQYF	TGCGGAGGGCAGGGGGGAGATACGCAGTATTTT
TRBV11-2	few	TRBJ1-1	.	CASSRPGSRDRAEAFF	TGTGCCAGCAGCCGTCCCGGGAGCCGGGATCGCGCTGAAGCTTTCTTT
TRBV12-3/TRBV12-4	.	TRBJ2-7	.	CASSFVPGQRPYEQYF	TGTGCCAGCAGTTTCGTGCCGGGACAACGACCCTACGAGCAGTACTTC
TRBV28	.	TRBJ2-1	.	CASSQKVRTVSYNEQFF	TGTGCCAGCAGTCAAAAAGTACGGACAGTCTCCTACAATGAGCAGTTCTTC
TRBV2	.	TRBJ2-1	.	CASSDLSRREQFF	TGTGCCAGCAGTGATTTAAGTCGGCGGGAGCAGTTCTTC
TRBV5-1	.	TRBJ2-1	TRBD2	CASSSSLAGGPYNEQFF	TGCGCCAGCAGCTCGTCCCTAGCGGGAGGGCCGTACAATGAGCAGTTCTTC
TRBV7-8	.	TRBJ2-1	TRBD1	CASSLGSRTGSHEQFF	TGTGCCAGCAGCTTAGGTAGCAGGACAGGGAGCCATGAGCAGTTCTTC
TRBV28	once	TRBJ1-4	.	CASSLQGSTNEKLFF	TGTGCCAGCAGCCTACAGGGTTCAACTAATGAAAAACTGTTTTTT
TRBV29-1	.	TRBJ2-2	.	CSVDIPGRNTGELFF	TGCAGCGTTGACATTCCAGGGAGGAACACCGGGGAGCTGTTTTTT
TRBV12-5	.	TRBJ1-1	.	CASGPGNTEAFF	TGTGCTAGTGGACCAGGGAACACTGAAGCTTTCTTT
TRBV4-1	.	TRBJ2-1	TRBD2	CASSRETSGGYNEQFF	TGCGCCAGCAGCCGCGAAACTAGCGGGGGCTACAATGAGCAGTTCTTC
TRBV28	.	TRBJ2-7	.	CASRPLRDEREQYF	TGTGCCAGCAGGCCCCTCCGGGACGAAAGGGAGCAGTACTTC
TRBV29-1	.	TRBJ2-1	.	CSVVLARNTYNEQFF	TGCAGCGTTGTATTGGCGAGGAACACCTACAATGAGCAGTTCTTC
TRBV27	.	TRBJ2-7	.	CASSPVRWHEQYF	TGTGCCAGCAGTCCCGTGCGGTGGCACGAGCAGTACTTC
TRBV6-4	.	TRBJ2-1	.	CASSDSQVGSEQFF	TGTGCCAGCAGTGACTCCCAGGTCGGCTCTGAGCAGTTCTTC
TRBV5-6	.	TRBJ2-7	.	CANLPGHCLEQYF	TGTGCCAACCTCCCGGGACACTGTCTGGAGCAGTACTTC
TRBV27	.	TRBJ2-7	.	CASSLGPWGYEQYF	TGTGCCAGCAGTCTCGGACCGTGGGGGTACGAGCAGTACTTC
TRBV19	few	TRBJ1-1	.	CASSFEGRNTEAFF	TGTGCCAGTAGTTTTGAGGGACGGAACACTGAAGCTTTCTTT
TRBV4-1	.	TRBJ1-1	TRBD1	CASSQRQGLNTEAFF	TGCGCCAGCAGCCAGCGACAGGGATTGAACACTGAAGCTTTCTTT
TRBV30	.	TRBJ1-1	.	CAWSVPGRPEAFF	TGTGCCTGGAGTGTACCAGGGCGGCCTGAAGCTTTCTTT
TRBV12-3/TRBV12-4	few	TRBJ1-1	.	CASRETGYNTEAFF	TGTGCCAGCAGGGAAACGGGGTATAACACTGAAGCTTTCTTT
TRBV15	.	TRBJ2-5	TRBD1	CATSRDWDRGKYF	TGTGCCACCAGCAGAGATTGGGACAGGGGGAAGTACTTC
TRBV7-9	.	TRBJ2-3	TRBD2	CASSLDLAVPDTQYF	TGTGCCAGCAGCTTAGATCTAGCGGTCCCGGATACGCAGTATTTT
TRBV7-6	once	TRBJ2-3	.	CASSLLGPLQPQYF	TGTGCCAGCAGCTTACTCGGGCCGCTTCAACCGCAGTATTTT
TRBV27	.	TRBJ2-3	.	CASSLSHGDTQYF	TGTGCCAGCAGTTTATCCCACGGCGATACGCAGTATTTT
TRBV20-1	.	TRBJ2-1	TRBD2	CSASPWLAGNEQFF	TGCAGTGCTAGCCCTTGGTTAGCGGGGAATGAGCAGTTCTTC
TRBV19	.	TRBJ1-5	.	CASSIPDSSNQPQHF	TGTGCCAGTAGTATACCCGACAGTAGCAATCAGCCCCAGCATTTT
TRBV28	.	TRBJ2-5	.	CASSPRLTGVVQETQYF	TGTGCCAGCAGCCCTCGGCTGACGGGGGTTGTTCAAGAGACCCAGTACTTC
TRBV4-1	.	TRBJ2-1	TRBD2	CASSQPSPGLGFNNEQFF	TGCGCCAGCAGCCAACCCTCTCCGGGACTAGGGTTCAACAATGAGCAGTTCTTC
TRBV30	.	TRBJ2-2	.	CAWSGGPGELFF	TGTGCCTGGAGTGGGGGGCCCGGGGAGCTGTTTTTT
TRBV6-4	.	TRBJ2-1	.	CASTRDPTSIDEQFF	TGTGCCAGCACCCGGGACCCTACTAGCATCGATGAGCAGTTCTTC